Shown below are 25 T cell receptor beta chains from a single sample sequenced in a study of blood T cell repertoires in COVID-19. TCRdb's copy holds only in-frame clones and misses some; the assay was immunoSEQ multiplex PCR. Among hundreds of thousands of clones listed, 80% to 90% were seen once. Sample: PBMCs or T cells enriched from blood (not recorded which). Source of these receptors: a young man who had recovered from COVID-19.

This clone was seen a few times. The chain recombines TRBV5-4 with TRBJ2-7; 7 bases are a match to TRBD1. The J segment lost 7 bases and the V segment lost 1 base, leaving 23 bases of the junction unmatched. This CDR3 spans 19 amino acids. Germline V gene sequence: CDR1 SGHNT, CDR2 YYREEE (reference sequence). The CDR3 coding sequence is TGTGCCAGCAGCTTGAAAATCGGTTTTGGGACAGAGCTGGGTATAGAGCAGTACTTC. This sequence encodes CASSLKIGFGTELGIEQYF.

The rearrangement links TRBV27 to TRBJ2-7; weak D call: TRBD2 (6 bases). The germline V and J ends were trimmed by 0 bases and 5 bases, with 17 bases remaining between them. The CDR3 spans 16 residues. Germline-derived CDR1 and CDR2 are MNHEY and SMNVEV (reference sequence). The CDR3 reads CASSLSPGVGSNEQYF. CDR3 DNA sequence: TGTGCCAGCAGTTTATCTCCGGGGGTCGGGTCTAACGAGCAGTACTTC.

This rearrangement joins TRBV5-6 to TRBJ1-5; 7 nucleotides line up with TRBD1. J gave up 7 bases and V 4 bases, and 8 bases lay outside the gene matches. Germline lookup yields CDR1 SGHDT and CDR2 YYEEEE. This CDR3 comprises 14 residues. CDR3 DNA: TGTGCCAGCAGCCGAACAGGGGTTCGGCAGCCCCAGCATTTT. Protein sequence: CASSRTGVRQPQHF.

CDR3 sequence (DNA): TGTGCCAGCAGCGTAGAGGCTCTCAGGTCTGGCGAGCAGTACTTC. Its protein is CASSVEALRSGEQYF. V is TRBV9 and J is TRBJ2-7; D remains unclear. V shed 0 bases and J shed 6 bases, with 16 bases lying between them. CDR1 SGDLS and CDR2 YYNGEE come from the germline V gene. The CDR3 loop spans 15 amino acids. Using reference TRBV9 and TRBJ2-7 for the parts outside the CDR3, the full variable domain is DSGVTQTPKHLITATGQRVTLRCSPRSGDLSVYWYQQSLDQGLQFLIQYYNGEERAKGNILERFSAQQFPDLHSELNLSSLELGDSALYFCASSVEALRSGEQYFGPGTRLTVT.

The chain carries TRBV11-1 and TRBJ2-6, with TRBD2 as a possible D gene (6 bases). The CDR3 extends over 16 amino acids. CDR1 is SGHAT, CDR2 FQDESV, per germline (reference sequence). V was pared by 3 bases and J by 0 bases, with 9 bases between. The chain's CDR3 is CASSFGSYSGANVLTF. The CDR3, as DNA: TGTGCCAGCAGCTTCGGGAGTTACTCTGGGGCCAACGTCCTGACTTTC.

This rearrangement joins TRBV7-6 to TRBJ2-3; maybe TRBD2 (6 bases). Between the trimmed V and J ends, which lost 0 bases and 7 bases, there was a span of 17 bases. Germline CDR1 and CDR2: SGHVS and FNYEAQ. This CDR3 contains 16 residues. The CDR3 DNA sequence: TGTGCCAGCAGCTTAGCACCCGGCGGGGCACATAATACGCAGTATTTT. Residues: CASSLAPGGAHNTQYF.

The rearrangement links TRBV3-1 (or the pseudogene TRBV3-2) to TRBJ1-2; possible D gene TRBD1, 5 bases. Germline V lookup: CDR1 LGHDT, CDR2 YNNKEL (reference sequence). The CDR3 extends over 15 amino acids. Deletions cut 1 base from V and 0 bases from J, with 9 bases between. The CDR3 DNA is TGTGCCAGCAGCCAAGGGGGGGTGGCTAACTATGGCTACACCTTC. Its translation: CASSQGGVANYGYTF.

This clone was counted only a few times. The V call is TRBV5-1, the J call TRBJ2-7, with 9 positions matching TRBD1. The CDR3 has 16 amino acids. The trim removed 4 bases at V and 1 base at J, leaving 9 bases unmatched. From germline, CDR1 is SGHRS and CDR2 YFSETQ. CDR3 nucleotide sequence: TGCGCCAGCAGCGTACCAACAGGGGGCAGTTCCTACGAGCAGTACTTC. Translated: CASSVPTGGSSYEQYF.

The chain carries TRBV6-5 and TRBJ2-2, with a possible D match to TRBD2 (5 bases). This CDR3 region has 13 residues. Trimming took 8 bases from V and 3 from J, leaving 10 bases between them. The germline V gene encodes CDR1 MNHEY and CDR2 SVGAGI. The CDR3 DNA is TGTGCCAGCTCCAGCGGATACACCGGGGAGCTGTTTTTT. Translated: CASSSGYTGELFF.

The V gene is TRBV9, the J gene TRBJ1-1, with D hard to call. CDR1 and CDR2 from the germline V gene are SGDLS and YYNGEE. The CDR3 consists of 13 residues. V shed 0 bases and J shed 2 bases, with 5 bases lying between them. CDR3: CASSVEANTEAFF. CDR3 nucleotides: TGTGCCAGCAGCGTAGAAGCCAACACTGAAGCTTTCTTT.

The chain links TRBV4-2 to TRBJ1-1; maybe TRBD1 (6 bases). Germline V gene lookup returns CDR1 LGHNA and CDR2 YNFKEQ. This CDR3 is 16 amino acids long. V lost 6 bases to trimming and J lost 11 bases, with 28 bases between them. DNA for the CDR3: TGTGCCAGCAGGCTCCAAATCCTGGACAGTCCTTCGTGGGCTTTCTTT. Protein: CASRLQILDSPSWAFF.

The chain employs TRBV5-1 and TRBJ2-7, with 9 bases aligning to TRBD1. The V gene's germline CDR1 is SGHRS and CDR2 YFSETQ. V was clipped by 7 bases and J by 5 bases; unmatched bases: 7. This CDR3 region has 13 residues. DNA of the CDR3: TGCGCCAGCCCCGGGACAGGGCCTGACGAGCAGTACTTC. This gives the protein CASPGTGPDEQYF.

This clone occurred once. The chain has TRBV18 and TRBJ1-2; no reliable D call. CDR1 is KGHSH and CDR2 is LQKENI in the germline V gene. V dropped 4 bases and J dropped 7 bases, with 19 bases sitting between them. The CDR3 sequence is 15 residues long. This CDR3 reads CASSRTAKTTTGYTF. CDR3 coding DNA: TGTGCCAGCTCACGAACTGCAAAAACTACTACTGGCTACACCTTC. Based on the CDR3 plus reference TRBV18 and TRBJ1-2, the full variable domain is NAGVMQNPRHLVRRRGQEARLRCSPMKGHSHVYWYRQLPEEGLKFMVYLQKENIIDESGMPKERFSAEFPKEGPSILRIQQVVRGDSAAYFCASSRTAKTTTGYTFGSGTRLTVV.

The CDR3 loop reads CASSFPRQQETQYF. In DNA, the CDR3 is TGTGCCAGCAGCTTTCCCCGACAGCAAGAGACCCAGTACTTC. V usage is TRBV7-9 and J usage is TRBJ2-5, with D tentatively TRBD1 (5 bases). Trimming took off 3 bases at V and 2 bases at J, with 10 bases between the two ends. The CDR3 sequence is 14 residues long. The V gene's germline CDR1 is SEHNR and CDR2 FQNEAQ (reference sequence).

This chain connects TRBV7-9 to TRBJ2-3; tentative D call: TRBD2 (6 bases). Trimming took off 5 bases at V and 1 base at J, with 10 bases between the two ends. The CDR3 has 14 amino acids. The V gene's germline CDR1 is SEHNR and CDR2 FQNEAQ (reference sequence). As DNA, the CDR3 is TGTGCCAGCAGCCTTAGCGGAGGCACAGATACGCAGTATTTT. Translated: CASSLSGGTDTQYF.

CDR3 region: CASSQVRTTNEKLFF. As DNA, the CDR3 is TGTGCCAGCAGCCAAGTCAGGACAACTAATGAAAAACTGTTTTTT. The rearrangement links TRBV16 to TRBJ1-4; D not certain. Trimming removed 2 bases from V and 0 bases from J, with 7 bases in between. CDR3 length: 15 amino acids. Looked up from germline, CDR1 is KGHSY and CDR2 is FQNENV.

V usage is TRBV2 and J usage is TRBJ2-1; possible D gene TRBD2, 5 bases. V was shortened by 6 bases and J by 0 bases, with 12 bases between the two germline ends. Germline CDR1 and CDR2: SNHLY and FYNNEI. The CDR3 totals 15 residues. CDR3 DNA: TGTGCCAGCAGCCGTGGGGAGATCTCCTACAATGAGCAGTTCTTC. Its protein product is CASSRGEISYNEQFF.

The chain couples TRBV3-1 (or the pseudogene TRBV3-2) to TRBJ1-1, with a tentative D call TRBD1 (6 bases). Germline V gene lookup returns CDR1 LGHDT and CDR2 YNNKEL (reference sequence). V was cut by 4 bases and J by 11 bases, with 17 bases left in between. This CDR3 is 13 amino acids long. CDR3 in amino acids: CASSLAGDGGAFF. The CDR3 region has the DNA TGTGCCAGCAGCCTCGCAGGGGACGGGGGGGCTTTCTTT.

The chain couples TRBV15 to TRBJ1-2; 7 nucleotides match TRBD1. This CDR3 contains 16 residues. Trimming cost V 0 bases and J 3 bases; bases outside gene matches: 7. Looked up from germline, CDR1 is LNHNV and CDR2 is YYDKDF (reference sequence). CDR3 loop: CATSRERSRGDYGYTF. The CDR3 coding sequence is TGTGCCACCAGCAGAGAACGTAGCAGGGGGGACTATGGCTACACCTTC.

Only one count was recorded for this clone. This chain uses TRBV9 with TRBJ1-5; weak D call: TRBD1 (5 bases). The V and J ends lost 0 bases and 10 bases respectively, with 11 bases between them. The germline CDR1 and CDR2 sequences are SGDLS and YYNGEE. CDR3 length: 13 residues. CDR3 region: CASSVVPQGPQHF. The CDR3 DNA reads as TGTGCCAGCAGCGTAGTCCCTCAGGGACCCCAGCATTTT.

V gene TRBV3-1 (or the pseudogene TRBV3-2) combines with J gene TRBJ2-7; TRBD2 agrees at 9 bases. V shed 0 bases, J shed 4 bases, and the junction held 4 bases outside the gene matches. CDR1 is LGHDT and CDR2 is YNNKEL in the germline V gene (reference sequence). The CDR3 is 15 amino acids. In DNA form, the CDR3 reads TGTGCCAGCAGCCAAGATCTGAGCGGGGGGTACGAGCAGTACTTC. Its protein product is CASSQDLSGGYEQYF.

V and J are TRBV4-2 and TRBJ1-2; no definite D call. Germline V CDR1 and CDR2: LGHNA, YNFKEQ. V lost 0 bases and J lost 2, with 16 bases in between. The CDR3 is made up of 17 amino acids. The CDR3 bases are TGTGCCAGCAGCCAAGATCCCCGGGAGAAAGGAAACTATGGCTACACCTTC. Encoded protein: CASSQDPREKGNYGYTF.

This clone was seen a single time. The chain is built from TRBV5-1 and TRBJ2-5, with 9 nucleotides matching TRBD2. This CDR3 comprises 15 residues. V gave up 4 bases and J gave up 5 bases; unmatched junction bases: 9. Germline-derived CDR1 and CDR2 are SGHRS and YFSETQ. The CDR3 region has the DNA TGCGCCAGCAGCACCCGGGGACTAGCCTATGAGACCCAGTACTTC. Amino acid sequence: CASSTRGLAYETQYF. Together with reference TRBV5-1 and TRBJ2-5, the CDR3 gives the full variable domain: KAGVTQTPRYLIKTRGQQVTLSCSPISGHRSVSWYQQTPGQGLQFLFEYFSETQRNKGNFPGRFSGRQFSNSRSEMNVSTLELGDSALYLCASSTRGLAYETQYFGPGTRLLVL.

The rearrangement uses TRBV6-6 and TRBJ2-5, with 8 bases matching TRBD2. V was clipped by 1 base and J by 5 bases; unmatched bases: 9. Germline V gene data show CDR1 as MNHNY and CDR2 as SVGAGI (reference sequence). This CDR3 region has 16 residues. DNA of the CDR3: TGTGCCAGCAGTTACTTTCTCGGCGGGGGGAAGGAGACCCAGTACTTC. Its translation: CASSYFLGGGKETQYF.

The chain joins TRBV9 to TRBJ2-2; 7 nucleotides match TRBD2. With 0 bases clipped from V and 1 base from J, the junction kept 0 bases outside the gene matches. The CDR3 sequence is 15 residues long. Germline V gene sequence: CDR1 SGDLS, CDR2 YYNGEE. Written as DNA, the CDR3 is TGTGCCAGCAGCGTAGCTAGCGGGAACACCGGGGAGCTGTTTTTT. Protein product: CASSVASGNTGELFF.